The 25 T cell receptor beta chains presented below share a single source sample, sequenced in a study of Ad26.COV2.S vaccination and SARS-CoV-2 variants. Treatment of the sample: 15 to 20 received Ad26.COV2.S at low or high dose, single or two shots; five or six received placebo; per-sample allocation not given. Sample collection was performed on day 63 after the first vaccine or placebo injection. Method: immunoSEQ multiplex PCR; TCRdb's copy keeps in-frame clones and lacks some. The data contain 350,000 to 450,000 clones, more than 75% of them singletons. Material: peripheral blood, obtained in a trial of Ad26.COV2.S vaccine versus placebo. These receptors all come from a person aged 18-65 years who received the Ad26.COV2.S COVID-19 vaccine or a placebo.

The chain employs TRBV10-3 and TRBJ2-7, with 7 bases identical to TRBD2. CDR1 is ENHRY and CDR2 is SYGVKD in the germline V gene. V dropped 11 bases and J dropped 3; count of bases not matched to a gene: 7. This CDR3 is 12 amino acids long. The CDR3 bases are TGTGCCGCGGGGGACCGGTTCTACGAGCAGTACTTC. This gives the protein CAAGDRFYEQYF.

The chain joins TRBV18 to TRBJ1-2; D is unresolved. Germline assignment: CDR1 KGHSH and CDR2 LQKENI. CDR3 length: 14 residues. With 2 bases removed from V and 7 bases from J, the gap between germline ends came to 14 bases. This CDR3 is CASSPGELVGGYTF. CDR3 sequence (DNA): TGTGCCAGCTCACCAGGGGAGCTGGTGGGTGGCTACACCTTC. The whole variable domain, filled in from reference TRBV18 and TRBJ1-2, reads NAGVMQNPRHLVRRRGQEARLRCSPMKGHSHVYWYRQLPEEGLKFMVYLQKENIIDESGMPKERFSAEFPKEGPSILRIQQVVRGDSAAYFCASSPGELVGGYTFGSGTRLTVV.

The chain joins TRBV11-2 to TRBJ2-6; tentative D call: TRBD2 (6 bases). Trimming removed 1 base from V and 0 bases from J, with 13 bases in between. The CDR3 extends over 18 amino acids. CDR1 is SGHAT and CDR2 is FQNNGV in the germline V gene. The CDR3: CASSLVGGPNSGANVLTF. DNA of the CDR3: TGTGCCAGCAGCTTAGTCGGGGGTCCAAACTCTGGGGCCAACGTCCTGACTTTC.

This chain connects TRBV7-8 to TRBJ1-2; D is perhaps TRBD1 (5 bases). V gave up 2 bases and J gave up 3 bases, with 10 bases separating them. Germline CDR1 SGHVS, CDR2 FQNEAQ. The CDR3 extends over 14 amino acids. The CDR3 spells CASSLLQGDYGYTF. Here the CDR3 DNA reads TGTGCCAGCAGCTTATTGCAGGGCGACTATGGCTACACCTTC.

The CDR3 spells CAWAPLAGNTIYF. The DNA of the CDR3 is TGTGCTTGGGCCCCTCTGGCTGGAAACACCATATATTTT. The chain has TRBV30 and TRBJ1-3; D remains unclear. In germline, CDR1 is GTSNPN, CDR2 SVGIG (reference sequence). The CDR3 consists of 13 residues.

This sequence joins TRBV5-1 and TRBJ1-6; D is uncertain. This CDR3 has 13 residues. CDR1 and CDR2 (germline): SGHRS, YFSETQ. The ends were cut back, 4 bases at V and 7 bases at J, with 9 bases in the middle. The CDR3 protein is CASSEGPNSPLHF. In DNA form, the CDR3 reads TGCGCCAGCAGCGAGGGCCCCAATTCACCCCTCCACTTT.

V is TRBV7-6 and J is TRBJ1-1, with 7 bases identical to TRBD1. V trimming: 3 bases; J trimming: 3 bases; junction bases outside the gene matches: 1. Germline loops: CDR1 SGHVS, CDR2 FNYEAQ. This CDR3 has 13 residues. Here the CDR3 DNA reads TGTGCCAGCAGCTTCGACAGGGACACTGAAGCTTTCTTT. This encodes CASSFDRDTEAFF.

The J gene is TRBJ2-5, the V gene TRBV7-9; D gene unclear. Trimming cost V 5 bases and J 1 base, with 11 bases left between them. The CDR3 runs to 14 residues. Germline CDR1 reads SEHNR; CDR2 reads FQNEAQ (reference sequence). The CDR3 sequence is CASSAPGLQETQYF. The CDR3 nucleotides are TGTGCCAGCAGCGCCCCGGGCCTCCAAGAGACCCAGTACTTC.

The V and J genes are TRBV9 and TRBJ2-3; possibly TRBD2 for D (6 bases). Germline CDR1 SGDLS, CDR2 YYNGEE. V was cut by 3 bases and J by 4 bases, with 15 bases left in between. The CDR3 spans 15 residues. This CDR3 reads CASSAEERVADTQYF. The CDR3, as DNA: TGTGCCAGCAGCGCGGAGGAGCGGGTTGCAGATACGCAGTATTTT.

For this clone: Different DNA sequences within this sample yield the same CDR3. This chain joins TRBV12-3 or TRBV12-4 and TRBJ2-7; possible D gene TRBD2, 5 bases. The CDR3 is made up of 13 amino acids. The V gene lost 2 bases and the J gene lost 1 base, with 6 bases spanning the gap. The CDR3, as DNA: TGTGCCAGCAGTTTATCGGGGTCCTACGAGCAGTACTTC. It translates to CASSLSGSYEQYF.

This chain connects TRBV19 to TRBJ1-1; no definite D call. V was trimmed by 5 bases and J by 1 base, leaving 11 bases between them. The CDR3 spans 14 residues. Germline V gives CDR1 LNHDA, CDR2 SQIVND (reference sequence). As DNA, the CDR3 is TGTGCCAGTAGTCCGGGCACCCGGAACACTGAAGCTTTCTTT. Translation: CASSPGTRNTEAFF.

J is TRBJ2-7 and V is TRBV10-1, with 8 nucleotides matching TRBD1. The CDR3 is made up of 15 amino acids. The V segment lost 7 bases and the J segment 2 bases; nucleotides outside the gene matches: 10. The V gene's germline CDR1 is WNHNN and CDR2 SYGVQD (reference sequence). The CDR3: CASTLNRGWPYEQYF. The CDR3, as DNA: TGCGCCAGCACCTTAAACAGGGGGTGGCCCTACGAGCAGTACTTC.

The chain joins TRBV5-4 to TRBJ1-2, with 8 bases fitting TRBD1. Trimming removed 0 bases from V and 4 bases from J; junction bases left unmatched: 8. The V gene's germline CDR1 is SGHNT and CDR2 YYREEE (reference sequence). This CDR3 comprises 16 residues. The CDR3 DNA reads as TGTGCCAGCAGCTTGGCCAGAGGAACAGGGGGCTATGGCTACACCTTC. The encoded protein is CASSLARGTGGYGYTF.

The rearrangement links TRBV3-1 (or the pseudogene TRBV3-2) to TRBJ2-5; the D is unclear. Germline CDR1 reads LGHDT; CDR2 reads YNNKEL (reference sequence). Trimming took off 0 bases at V and 4 bases at J, with 15 bases between the two ends. CDR3 size: 16 residues. CDR3 DNA sequence: TGTGCCAGCAGCCAAGATATAAGGAACTTGCGAGAGACCCAGTACTTC. Amino acid sequence: CASSQDIRNLRETQYF.

This clone was picked up a small number of times. The chain is built from TRBV5-1 and TRBJ2-7; D possibly corresponds to TRBD1 (6 bases). Trimming left V 7 bases short and J 0 bases short, with 14 bases between. The CDR3 sequence is 14 residues long. Germline CDR1 is SGHRS and CDR2 is YFSETQ. Here the CDR3 reads CASSIQGRSYEQYF. The CDR3 region has the DNA TGCGCCAGCTCGATACAGGGACGCTCCTACGAGCAGTACTTC.

The rearrangement uses TRBV11-2 and TRBJ2-3; 9 positions match TRBD2. Germline CDR1 SGHAT, CDR2 FQNNGV. V lost 3 bases to trimming and J lost 1 base; unmatched junction nucleotides: 2. CDR3 size: 15 residues. The CDR3 DNA follows: TGTGCCAGCAGCTTCCGCGGGGGGGGCACAGATACGCAGTATTTT. Translating gives CASSFRGGGTDTQYF.

This sequence joins TRBV9 and TRBJ2-3, with D unclear. Germline loops: CDR1 SGDLS, CDR2 YYNGEE. V was clipped by 0 bases and J by 7 bases, with 6 bases between them. CDR3 length: 12 amino acids. The DNA for the CDR3 is TGTGCCAGCAGCGTAGGCGTAAATACGCAGTATTTT. As protein: CASSVGVNTQYF.

The chain couples TRBV9 to TRBJ2-7, with a tentative D call TRBD2 (5 bases). CDR3 length equals 12 residues. V lost 0 bases and J 7 bases, leaving 8 bases between the germline ends. The germline CDR1 and CDR2 sequences are SGDLS and YYNGEE. Written as DNA, the CDR3 is TGTGCCAGCAGCGTAGTACCGGGAGAGCAGTACTTC. It is translated as CASSVVPGEQYF. Looking up the rest from reference TRBV9 and TRBJ2-7 gives the full variable domain: DSGVTQTPKHLITATGQRVTLRCSPRSGDLSVYWYQQSLDQGLQFLIQYYNGEERAKGNILERFSAQQFPDLHSELNLSSLELGDSALYFCASSVVPGEQYFGPGTRLTVT.

The chain carries TRBV15 and TRBJ1-3, with 7 bases that match TRBD1. The CDR3 sequence is 16 residues long. Germline CDR1 and CDR2: LNHNV and YYDKDF (reference sequence). With V trimmed by 6 bases and J by 4 bases, 12 bases remained unmatched. The CDR3 reads CATRDSGTAEGNTIYF. The CDR3 DNA is TGTGCCACCAGGGACTCCGGGACAGCCGAGGGAAACACCATATATTTT. The full variable domain, its missing parts supplied by reference TRBV15 and TRBJ1-3, is DAMVIQNPRYQVTQFGKPVTLSCSQTLNHNVMYWYQQKSSQAPKLLFHYYDKDFNNEADTPDNFQSRRPNTSFCFLDIRSPGLGDTAMYLCATRDSGTAEGNTIYFGEGSWLTVV.

This chain connects TRBV7-2 to TRBJ1-1, with D maybe TRBD1 (6 bases). The germline V gene has CDR1 SGHTA and CDR2 FQGNSA. Trimming left V 2 bases short and J 1 base short, with 8 bases between. This CDR3 comprises 14 residues. The CDR3 sequence: CASSLHRENTEAFF. CDR3 in DNA: TGTGCCAGCAGCTTACACAGGGAGAACACTGAAGCTTTCTTT.

The rearrangement uses TRBV7-9 and TRBJ1-2; 7 bases line up with TRBD1. Germline values: CDR1 SEHNR, CDR2 FQNEAQ (reference sequence). The CDR3 has 14 amino acids. The V and J ends lost 3 bases and 6 bases, in that order; junction bases with no gene match: 7. The DNA of the CDR3 is TGTGCCAGCAGCTTGGGACAGACTGTGGATGGCTACACCTTC. Amino acid sequence: CASSLGQTVDGYTF.

The chain uses TRBV7-2 and TRBJ1-3, with no clear D. CDR3 length: 15 amino acids. Germline CDR1 and CDR2: SGHTA and FQGNSA. V was pared by 5 bases and J by 0 bases, with 11 bases between. This CDR3 reads CASSPRFSSGNTIYF. DNA for the CDR3: TGTGCCAGCAGCCCCAGGTTCTCCTCTGGAAACACCATATATTTT.

This rearrangement joins TRBV10-3 to TRBJ2-7, with D unresolved. The germline V gene encodes CDR1 ENHRY and CDR2 SYGVKD. Trimming took off 6 bases at V and 7 bases at J, with 13 bases between the two ends. The CDR3 runs to 12 residues. This CDR3 reads CAIRDPAEEQYF. The CDR3 bases are TGTGCCATCAGGGACCCTGCTGAGGAGCAGTACTTC.

The chain is built from TRBV5-1 and TRBJ1-6, with D uncertain. Germline lookup yields CDR1 SGHRS and CDR2 YFSETQ. The CDR3 has 12 residues. Trimming left V 0 bases short and J 12 bases short, with 7 bases between. The DNA for the CDR3 is TGCGCCAGCAGCTTGGAGGCGGGACCCCTCCACTTT. Protein sequence: CASSLEAGPLHF. Full variable domain (missing parts from reference TRBV5-1 and TRBJ1-6): KAGVTQTPRYLIKTRGQQVTLSCSPISGHRSVSWYQQTPGQGLQFLFEYFSETQRNKGNFPGRFSGRQFSNSRSEMNVSTLELGDSALYLCASSLEAGPLHFGNGTRLTVT.

The rearrangement uses TRBV24-1 and TRBJ2-1; D not resolved. This CDR3 has 14 amino acids. The germline V and J ends were trimmed by 5 bases and 0 bases, with 7 bases remaining between them. Per the germline V gene, CDR1 is KGHDR and CDR2 is SFDVKD. CDR3 loop: CATSASSSYNEQFF. As DNA, the CDR3 is TGTGCCACCAGTGCTTCAAGCTCCTACAATGAGCAGTTCTTC.